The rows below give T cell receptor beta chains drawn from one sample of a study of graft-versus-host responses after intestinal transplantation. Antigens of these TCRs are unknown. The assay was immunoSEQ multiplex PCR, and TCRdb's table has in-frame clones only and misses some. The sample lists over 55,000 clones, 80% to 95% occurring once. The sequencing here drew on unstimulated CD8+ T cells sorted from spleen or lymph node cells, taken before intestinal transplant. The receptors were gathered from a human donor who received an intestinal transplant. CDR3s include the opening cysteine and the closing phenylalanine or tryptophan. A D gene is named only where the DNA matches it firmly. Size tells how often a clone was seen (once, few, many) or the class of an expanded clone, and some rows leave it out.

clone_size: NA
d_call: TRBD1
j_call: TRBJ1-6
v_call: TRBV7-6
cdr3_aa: CASSLASGGQGNSPLHF
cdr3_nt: TGTGCCAGCAGCTTAGCGTCGGGGGGACAGGGGAATTCACCCCTCCACTTT

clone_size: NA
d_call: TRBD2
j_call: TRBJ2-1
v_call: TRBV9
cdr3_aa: CASSPIGGAAGNEQFF
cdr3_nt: TGTGCCAGCAGCCCAATCGGGGGGGCAGCGGGGAATGAGCAGTTCTTC

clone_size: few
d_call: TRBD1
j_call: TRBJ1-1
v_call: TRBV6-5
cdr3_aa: CASSYGTGGFAEAFF
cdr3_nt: TGTGCCAGCAGTTACGGGACAGGGGGCTTCGCTGAAGCTTTCTTT

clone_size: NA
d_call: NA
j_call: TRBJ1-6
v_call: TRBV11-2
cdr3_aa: CASSLDHSRNSPLHF
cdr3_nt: TGTGCCAGCAGCTTAGATCATTCTAGAAATTCACCCCTCCACTTT

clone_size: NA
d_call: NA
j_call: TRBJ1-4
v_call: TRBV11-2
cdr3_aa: CASSRNPTVANEKLFF
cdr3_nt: TGTGCCAGCAGCCGCAATCCGACAGTCGCAAATGAAAAACTGTTTTTT

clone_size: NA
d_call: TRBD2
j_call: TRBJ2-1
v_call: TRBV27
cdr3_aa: CASTLAGADNEQFF
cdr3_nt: TGTGCCAGCACCCTAGCGGGGGCCGACAATGAGCAGTTCTTC

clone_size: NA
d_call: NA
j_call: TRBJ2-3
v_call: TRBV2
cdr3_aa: CASNTGRFTDTQYF
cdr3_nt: TGTGCCAGCAATACAGGGAGATTCACAGATACGCAGTATTTT

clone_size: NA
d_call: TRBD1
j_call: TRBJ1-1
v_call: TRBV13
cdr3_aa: CASSLTGDTEAFF
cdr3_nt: TGTGCCAGCAGCCTTACAGGGGACACTGAAGCTTTCTTT

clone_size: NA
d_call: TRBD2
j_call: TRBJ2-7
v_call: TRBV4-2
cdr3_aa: CTSSQGEGEQYF
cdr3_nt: TGTACCAGCAGCCAAGGGGAGGGGGAGCAGTACTTC

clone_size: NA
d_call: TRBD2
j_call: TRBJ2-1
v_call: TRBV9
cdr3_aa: CASSGGLAGTSYNEQFF
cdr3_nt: TGTGCCAGCAGCGGAGGACTAGCGGGGACGTCCTACAATGAGCAGTTCTTC

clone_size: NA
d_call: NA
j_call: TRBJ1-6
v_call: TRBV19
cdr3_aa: CASSIGGGTPLHF
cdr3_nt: TGTGCCAGTAGTATAGGGGGGGGGACACCCCTCCACTTT

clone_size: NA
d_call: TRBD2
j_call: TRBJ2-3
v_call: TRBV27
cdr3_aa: CASSLFPSGDTDTQYF
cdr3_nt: TGTGCCAGCAGTTTATTTCCTAGCGGGGACACAGATACGCAGTATTTT

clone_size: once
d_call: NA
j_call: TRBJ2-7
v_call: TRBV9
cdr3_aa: CASSPTEKPYEQYF
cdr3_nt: TGTGCCAGCAGCCCGACAGAGAAGCCCTACGAGCAGTACTTC

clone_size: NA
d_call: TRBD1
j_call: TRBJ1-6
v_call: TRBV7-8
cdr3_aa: CASTPDRGFRALHF
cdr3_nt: TGTGCCAGCACCCCGGACAGGGGTTTTCGAGCCCTCCACTTT

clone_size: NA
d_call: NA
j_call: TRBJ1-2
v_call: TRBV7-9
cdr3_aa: CASSFGDKANYGYTF
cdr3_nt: TGTGCCAGCAGCTTCGGGGACAAAGCTAACTATGGCTACACCTTC

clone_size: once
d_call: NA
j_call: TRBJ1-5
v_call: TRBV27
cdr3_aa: CASSQPGQSGQPQHF
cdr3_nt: TGTGCCAGCAGTCAACCCGGACAATCCGGGCAGCCCCAGCATTTT

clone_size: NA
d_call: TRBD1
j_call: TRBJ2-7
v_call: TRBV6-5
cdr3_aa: CASSYRQGVGYEQYF
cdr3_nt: TGTGCCAGCAGTTACAGACAGGGTGTAGGATACGAGCAGTACTTC

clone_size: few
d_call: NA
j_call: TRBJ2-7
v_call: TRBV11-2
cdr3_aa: CASSLGRTYEQYF
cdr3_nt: TGTGCCAGCAGCTTAGGGCGGACCTACGAGCAGTACTTC

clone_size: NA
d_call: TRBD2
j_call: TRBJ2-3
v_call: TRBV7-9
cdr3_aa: CASTFSGGDTDTQYF
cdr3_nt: TGTGCCAGCACCTTTAGCGGGGGAGACACAGATACGCAGTATTTT

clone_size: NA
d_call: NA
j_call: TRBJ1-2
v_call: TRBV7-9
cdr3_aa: CASTKLERYGYTF
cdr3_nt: TGTGCCAGCACCAAATTGGAGCGGTATGGCTACACCTTC

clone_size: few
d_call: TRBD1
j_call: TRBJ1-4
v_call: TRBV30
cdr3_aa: CAVGAGGEKLFF
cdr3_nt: TGTGCCGTAGGGGCAGGGGGTGAAAAACTGTTTTTT

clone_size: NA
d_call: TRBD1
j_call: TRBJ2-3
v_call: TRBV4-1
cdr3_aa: CASSQHPGQTADTQYF
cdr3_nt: TGCGCCAGCAGCCAACATCCGGGACAGACGGCAGATACGCAGTATTTT

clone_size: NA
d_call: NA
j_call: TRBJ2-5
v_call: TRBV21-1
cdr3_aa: CASSKVKRGEETQYF
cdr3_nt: TGTGCCAGCAGCAAGGTAAAGCGGGGGGAAGAGACCCAGTACTTC

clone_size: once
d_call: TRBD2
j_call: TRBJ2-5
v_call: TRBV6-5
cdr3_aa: CASSYSFQRGQETQYF
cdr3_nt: TGTGCCAGCAGTTACTCGTTCCAGCGGGGCCAAGAGACCCAGTACTTC

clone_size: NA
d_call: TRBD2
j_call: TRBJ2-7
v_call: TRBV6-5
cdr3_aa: CASSYLAGGDHEQYF
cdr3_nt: TGTGCCAGCAGTTACCTAGCGGGGGGGGACCACGAGCAGTACTTC

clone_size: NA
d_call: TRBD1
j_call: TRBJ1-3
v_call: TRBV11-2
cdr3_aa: CASSLGTGASGNTIYF
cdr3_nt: TGTGCCAGCAGCTTAGGGACAGGGGCCTCTGGAAACACCATATATTTT

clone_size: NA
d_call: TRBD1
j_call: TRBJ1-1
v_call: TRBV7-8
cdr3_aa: CASSPRQGLNTEAFF
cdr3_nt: TGTGCCAGCAGCCCTCGACAGGGATTGAACACTGAAGCTTTCTTT

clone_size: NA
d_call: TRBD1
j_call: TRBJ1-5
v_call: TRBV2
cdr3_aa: CASSAGTGGEPQHF
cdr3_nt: TGTGCCAGCAGCGCAGGGACAGGAGGGGAGCCCCAGCATTTT

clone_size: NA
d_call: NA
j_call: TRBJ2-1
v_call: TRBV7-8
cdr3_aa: CASSLSTGRYSYNEQFF
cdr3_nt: TGTGCCAGCAGCTTATCAACAGGGCGATACTCCTACAATGAGCAGTTCTTC

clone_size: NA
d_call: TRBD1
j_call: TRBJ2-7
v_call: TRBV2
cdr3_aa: CASTVPGQGLVAYEQYF
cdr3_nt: TGTGCCAGCACAGTCCCGGGACAGGGGCTGGTAGCCTACGAGCAGTACTTC

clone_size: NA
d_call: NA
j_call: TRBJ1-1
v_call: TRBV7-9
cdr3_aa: CASSEPRGVGNTEAFF
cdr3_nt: TGTGCCAGCAGCGAACCTCGGGGGGTGGGGAACACTGAAGCTTTCTTT

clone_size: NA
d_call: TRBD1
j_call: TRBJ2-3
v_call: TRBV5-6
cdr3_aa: CASSPGQVILHTDTQYF
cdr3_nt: TGTGCCAGCAGCCCGGGACAGGTAATACTTCACACAGATACGCAGTATTTT